Each of the 22 T cell receptor beta chains below was sequenced from the same sample in a study of beta chain features in type 1 diabetes. Whole-study results and caveats: Shorter TCRB CDR3s, moderately but significantly so, marked every one of the four CD4+ subsets in Type 1 diabetes patients.

Expressed TCRB transcripts were sequenced, since all the RNA that had been isolated was reverse transcribed. Repertoires were generated with immunoSEQ multiplex PCR, while TCRdb's copy carries only in-frame clones and drops some. The data contain some 200,000 clones, roughly 17% of them singletons. The antigens these receptors bind are not known. Material for sequencing was naive CD4+ T cells from blood. The receptors stem from a man aged 25-45 years with type 1 diabetes.

This clone showed up just a few times. The gene calls are TRBV29-1 and TRBJ1-4; D ambiguous. Per germline, CDR1 SQVTM and CDR2 ANQGSEA. Trimming cost V 4 bases and J 8 bases, with 11 bases left between them. This CDR3 has 12 residues. The CDR3 DNA reads TGCAGCGTTGGGGCAGTCTCCGAAAAACTGTTTTTT. Encoded protein: CSVGAVSEKLFF.

This clone was recorded a few times. The V gene is TRBV29-1, the J gene TRBJ2-7; 9 positions agree with TRBD1. The CDR3 covers 13 residues. V lost 4 bases, J lost 6 bases, and 7 bases stayed unmatched. CDR1 is SQVTM and CDR2 is ANQGSEA in the germline V gene. The CDR3 here is CSVGQGQGGEQYF. In DNA, the CDR3 is TGCAGCGTTGGTCAGGGACAGGGAGGCGAGCAGTACTTC.

The CDR3 DNA reads as TGTGCCAGCTCCGGACAGGGGGCGGCGGAGACCCAGTACTTC. It specifies CASSGQGAAETQYF. The chain employs TRBV18 and TRBJ2-5, with 11 bases identical to TRBD1. After removal of 6 bases from V and 5 bases from J, the junction contained 5 bases not matched to a gene. The CDR3 length is 14 residues. Germline V gene data show CDR1 as KGHSH and CDR2 as LQKENI.

This clone was seen a handful of times. V usage is TRBV7-2 and J usage is TRBJ2-1; 7 bases agree with TRBD2. Germline V gives CDR1 SGHTA, CDR2 FQGNSA. Unmatched junction bases numbered 8, after V lost 1 base and J lost 5 bases. There are 16 residues in the CDR3. The CDR3 region is CASSLEGLGIDNEQFF. The CDR3 DNA is TGTGCCAGCAGCTTAGAAGGACTAGGGATCGACAATGAGCAGTTCTTC.

The chain uses TRBV13 and TRBJ2-2; D call uncertain. The CDR3 consists of 13 residues. CDR1 is PRHDT, CDR2 FYEKMQ, per germline (reference sequence). V was shortened by 8 bases and J by 3 bases, with 10 bases between the two germline ends. The CDR3 nucleotides are TGTGCCAGCGGCGGATACTACACCGGGGAGCTGTTTTTT. This codes for CASGGYYTGELFF.

This clone appeared a few times. This rearrangement joins TRBV29-1 to TRBJ1-1; D possibly corresponds to TRBD1 (6 bases). The V end was cut by 5 bases, the J end by 4 bases, with 20 bases between. The CDR3 has 15 residues. Germline V gives CDR1 SQVTM, CDR2 ANQGSEA. The CDR3 region is CSVRGKAGSGTEAFF. The CDR3, as DNA: TGCAGCGTTAGGGGGAAAGCAGGGTCTGGCACTGAAGCTTTCTTT.

The table lists this clone with a few counts. The chain carries TRBV15 and TRBJ2-1; TRBD2 might be the D (6 bases). The CDR3 totals 15 residues. Germline values: CDR1 LNHNV, CDR2 YYDKDF (reference sequence). Trimming cost V 0 bases and J 8 bases, with 14 bases left between them. The CDR3 bases are TGTGCCACCAGCAGAGATCGGGGGAGGTTCTATGAGCAGTTCTTC. The encoded protein is CATSRDRGRFYEQFF.

There are a few counts of this clone. This sequence joins TRBV5-4 and TRBJ1-1; D possibly corresponds to TRBD1 (6 bases). This CDR3 region has 13 residues. The V and J ends lost 0 bases and 4 bases respectively, with 7 bases between them. CDR1 is SGHNT, CDR2 YYREEE, per germline (reference sequence). CDR3 in amino acids: CASSLDRVTEAFF. DNA for the CDR3: TGTGCCAGCAGCTTGGACAGGGTCACTGAAGCTTTCTTT.

This clone was recorded a few times. The rearrangement joins TRBV28 to TRBJ2-7; D gene uncertain. V was cut by 8 bases and J by 0 bases, with 5 bases left in between. The CDR3 is 11 amino acids. Germline-derived CDR1 and CDR2 are MDHEN and SYDVKM. The CDR3 bases are TGTGCCAGCGGAAACTCCTACGAGCAGTACTTC. The encoded protein is CASGNSYEQYF.

This rearrangement joins TRBV25-1 to TRBJ2-1; a weak D match, TRBD1 (6 bases). Germline assignment: CDR1 MGHDK and CDR2 SYGVNS. V was cut by 4 bases and J by 16 bases, with 17 bases left in between. The CDR3 is 12 amino acids. For the CDR3, the DNA is TGTGCCAGCAGTGGGACAGTCTCTCGGAAATTCTTC. Encoded protein: CASSGTVSRKFF.

This clone was recorded a few times. V usage is TRBV5-4 and J usage is TRBJ2-5, with 8 bases identical to TRBD2. V lost 4 bases to trimming and J lost 1 base; unmatched junction nucleotides: 9. CDR3 length: 16 residues. Per germline, CDR1 SGHNT and CDR2 YYREEE (reference sequence). The chain's CDR3 is CASSDELADFQETQYF. In DNA form, the CDR3 reads TGTGCCAGCAGCGATGAACTAGCGGATTTCCAAGAGACCCAGTACTTC. Full variable domain (missing parts from reference TRBV5-4 and TRBJ2-5): ETGVTQSPTHLIKTRGQQVTLRCSSQSGHNTVSWYQQALGQGPQFIFQYYREEENGRGNFPPRFSGLQFPNYSSELNVNALELDDSALYLCASSDELADFQETQYFGPGTRLLVL.

This clone was seen a handful of times. This chain joins TRBV30 and TRBJ2-7, with D perhaps matching TRBD1 or TRBD2 (5 bases each). The CDR3 runs 13 residues. Germline CDR1 and CDR2: GTSNPN and SVGIG (reference sequence). Trimming left V 0 bases short and J 7 bases short, with 13 bases between. The DNA of the CDR3 is TGTGCCTGGAGTGTACAAGAGGGGCGAGAGCAGTACTTC. Translation: CAWSVQEGREQYF.

This clone turned up a few times. The V and J genes are TRBV30 and TRBJ2-6; tentative D call: TRBD1 (5 bases). The germline V gene has CDR1 GTSNPN and CDR2 SVGIG (reference sequence). Trimming left V 7 bases short and J 0 bases short, with 7 bases between. The CDR3 is 13 amino acids. The CDR3 DNA sequence: TGTGCCTTCAGGGTCTCTGGGGCCAACGTCCTGACTTTC. It encodes CAFRVSGANVLTF.

The V call is TRBV10-3, the J call TRBJ2-7, with 9 bases lining up with TRBD1. The V gene's germline CDR1 is ENHRY and CDR2 SYGVKD. The CDR3 contains 16 residues. V was pared by 6 bases and J by 3 bases, with 12 bases of the junction left unmatched. This CDR3 is CAISSPKTGGHYEQYF. DNA of the CDR3: TGTGCCATCAGCTCACCTAAGACAGGGGGGCACTACGAGCAGTACTTC.

This clone was seen a few times. J is TRBJ1-1 and V is TRBV9, with no clear D. Per the germline V gene, CDR1 is SGDLS and CDR2 is YYNGEE. Trimming took 0 bases from V and 0 from J, leaving 15 bases between them. The CDR3 consists of 17 residues. CDR3 region: CASSVGPGSVMNTEAFF. The DNA for the CDR3 is TGTGCCAGCAGCGTAGGGCCTGGAAGCGTTATGAACACTGAAGCTTTCTTT.

This clone was picked up a small number of times. The rearrangement joins TRBV5-6 to TRBJ2-7, with D unresolved. V lost 1 base and J lost 3, with 8 bases in between. Germline V lookup: CDR1 SGHDT, CDR2 YYEEEE. This CDR3 contains 13 residues. This CDR3 reads CASSLTAHYEQYF. The CDR3 DNA reads as TGTGCCAGCAGCTTGACAGCCCACTACGAGCAGTACTTC.

Only a few counts were recorded for this clone. This chain connects TRBV29-1 to TRBJ2-7; D tentatively reads TRBD1 or TRBD2 (5 bases each). V lost 6 bases and J lost 2, with 14 bases in between. Germline CDR1 is SQVTM and CDR2 is ANQGSEA. The CDR3 runs 13 residues. The CDR3 region is CSVQRGRAYEQYF. CDR3 in DNA: TGCAGCGTCCAACGGGGCAGGGCCTACGAGCAGTACTTC.

The J gene is TRBJ2-5, the V gene TRBV4-1; TRBD2 matches at 7 bases. V lost 4 bases and J lost 1; bases outside the gene matches: 6. The CDR3 is 15 amino acids. Germline V CDR1 and CDR2: MGHRA, YSYEKL. CDR3 coding DNA: TGCGCCAGCAGCCCGGGTAGCGGGTTCCAAGAGACCCAGTACTTC. This sequence encodes CASSPGSGFQETQYF.

The chain couples TRBV10-3 to TRBJ2-7; D gene unclear. Germline CDR1 is ENHRY and CDR2 is SYGVKD. V gave up 4 bases and J gave up 5 bases, with 9 bases separating them. The CDR3 is made up of 12 amino acids. CDR3 protein: CAISAFRDEQYF. The CDR3, as DNA: TGTGCCATCAGTGCCTTCAGAGACGAGCAGTACTTC.

This clone was found a few times. CDR3 sequence: CASSLAGSQDTQYF. The CDR3 bases are TGTGCCAGCAGCTTAGCGGGAAGTCAAGATACGCAGTATTTT. This chain connects TRBV7-9 to TRBJ2-3; D unclear. Germline CDR1 and CDR2: SEHNR and FQNEAQ (reference sequence). Deletions cut 0 bases from V and 5 bases from J, with 9 bases between. The CDR3 has 14 amino acids.

This clone was found a few times. This rearrangement joins TRBV9 to TRBJ1-5, with a possible D match to TRBD1 (5 bases). Germline loops: CDR1 SGDLS, CDR2 YYNGEE. The CDR3 extends over 15 amino acids. V dropped 2 bases and J dropped 1 base, with 10 bases sitting between them. CDR3 DNA: TGTGCCAGCAGCGTGCCCCAGGGAAGCAATCAGCCCCAGCATTTT. Translating gives CASSVPQGSNQPQHF.

This clone was counted a few times. This chain connects TRBV28 to TRBJ2-1; 8 bases agree with TRBD2. CDR1 and CDR2 from the germline V gene are MDHEN and SYDVKM. With 8 bases clipped from V and 6 bases from J, the junction kept 12 bases outside the gene matches. CDR3 size: 15 residues. The CDR3, as DNA: TGTGCCAGCCTTACAAGCGGGAGAGTGATCAATGAGCAGTTCTTC. It specifies CASLTSGRVINEQFF.